Listed below are T cell receptor beta chains from one sample, sequenced in a study of T cell changes during pregnancy in multiple sclerosis. The protocol was immunoSEQ multiplex PCR, while the TCRdb copy is restricted to in-frame clones and leaves out a portion. The sample lists about 79,000 clones; around 95% were seen once. The sequencing used peripheral blood, collected in the second trimester of pregnancy. These receptors were taken from a female donor in good health, enrolled as a control in a pregnancy study. CDR3s include the opening cysteine and the closing phenylalanine or tryptophan. A D gene is named only where the DNA matches it firmly. Size is stated for part of the rows, as once, few or many counts, or as a class when the clone is expanded.

v_call,d_call,clone_size,j_call,cdr3_aa,cdr3_nt
TRBV6-5,.,.,TRBJ2-7,CASSYSVGRVYEQYF,TGTGCCAGCAGTTACTCGGTCGGCAGGGTATACGAGCAGTACTTC
TRBV11-1,.,.,TRBJ2-5,CASSLSSLRGKETQYF,TGTGCCAGCAGCTTATCTTCGTTGCGGGGTAAAGAGACCCAGTACTTC
TRBV7-6,.,.,TRBJ1-5,CASSSVAQGPNQPQHF,TGTGCCAGCAGCTCGGTGGCACAGGGCCCCAATCAGCCCCAGCATTTT
TRBV5-1,TRBD1,.,TRBJ2-1,CASSLGPGGNEQFF,TGCGCCAGCAGCTTGGGGCCAGGGGGCAATGAGCAGTTCTTC
TRBV7-3,TRBD1,.,TRBJ2-1,CASSRLGTGNDNEQFF,TGTGCCAGCAGCAGACTGGGGACAGGGAACGACAATGAGCAGTTCTTC
TRBV27,TRBD1,.,TRBJ1-1,CASGGTGNTEAFF,TGTGCCAGCGGAGGGACAGGTAACACTGAAGCTTTCTTT
TRBV7-2,TRBD2,.,TRBJ2-3,CASSTGTSGGSDTQYF,TGTGCCAGCAGCACCGGGACTAGCGGGGGGTCAGATACGCAGTATTTT
TRBV5-4,TRBD1,.,TRBJ2-5,CASSPGQQETQYF,TGTGCCAGCAGCCCGGGACAGCAAGAGACCCAGTACTTC
TRBV7-3,TRBD2,.,TRBJ2-1,CASRLAGGPTYNEQFF,TGTGCCAGCAGACTAGCGGGGGGTCCCACCTACAATGAGCAGTTCTTC
TRBV5-6,TRBD1,.,TRBJ1-4,CASSLAMTGLTNEKLFF,TGTGCCAGCAGCTTGGCCATGACAGGGTTAACTAATGAAAAACTGTTTTTT
TRBV4-3,.,.,TRBJ1-4,CASSPARGWSNEKLFF,TGCGCCAGCAGCCCCGCCCGGGGGTGGTCTAATGAAAAACTGTTTTTT
TRBV19,.,.,TRBJ1-5,CASSIHNQPQHF,TGTGCCAGTAGTATACATAATCAGCCCCAGCATTTT
TRBV6-6,.,.,TRBJ1-1,CASSYSDGDTEAFF,TGTGCCAGCAGTTATTCCGACGGAGACACTGAAGCTTTCTTT
TRBV6-1,.,.,TRBJ1-1,CASSDAGRYTEAFF,TGTGCCAGCAGTGATGCGGGGAGGTACACTGAAGCTTTCTTT
TRBV7-2,TRBD2,.,TRBJ2-7,CASSISSGGAGLYEQYF,TGTGCCAGCAGCATCTCTAGCGGGGGGGCCGGCTTGTACGAGCAGTACTTC
TRBV6-5,TRBD1,.,TRBJ2-1,CASSTDRGAGVRQFF,TGTGCCAGCAGTACCGACAGGGGCGCTGGGGTACGGCAGTTCTTC
TRBV15,.,.,TRBJ2-7,CATSSFLGDEQYF,TGTGCCACCAGCAGTTTTTTAGGGGACGAGCAGTACTTC
TRBV5-4,.,.,TRBJ2-5,CASQFRVQETQYF,TGTGCCAGCCAGTTCAGGGTTCAAGAGACCCAGTACTTC
TRBV7-6,.,.,TRBJ2-1,CASSFTGNEQFF,TGTGCCAGCAGCTTTACAGGGAACGAGCAGTTCTTC
TRBV28,.,.,TRBJ2-6,CASSFGQRSGANVLTF,TGTGCCAGCAGTTTCGGGCAGCGGTCTGGGGCCAACGTCCTGACTTTC
TRBV30,.,once,TRBJ1-4,CAWTQRGSPMEKLFF,TGTGCCTGGACCCAGCGGGGCTCCCCAATGGAAAAACTGTTTTTT
TRBV19,TRBD1,.,TRBJ1-5,CASSARDRGSNQPQHF,TGTGCCAGTAGTGCAAGGGACAGGGGTAGCAATCAGCCCCAGCATTTT
TRBV10-2,.,.,TRBJ2-3,CASSDGDGTQYF,TGCGCCAGCAGTGATGGAGATGGTACGCAGTATTTT
TRBV4-3,.,.,TRBJ1-1,CASSLVGGAEAFF,TGCGCCAGCAGTCTCGTAGGGGGGGCTGAAGCTTTCTTT
TRBV5-6,.,.,TRBJ2-7,CASSLVSRRSSYEQYF,TGTGCCAGCAGCTTGGTTTCCAGGAGGAGCTCCTACGAGCAGTACTTC
TRBV4-2,TRBD2,.,TRBJ2-3,CASSQDQAGGTDTQYF,TGTGCCAGCAGCCAAGATCAGGCGGGGGGCACAGATACGCAGTATTTT
TRBV27,.,once,TRBJ2-7,CASSVVTRVDEQYF,TGTGCCAGCAGTGTAGTCACCCGGGTGGACGAGCAGTACTTC
TRBV19,.,.,TRBJ2-1,CASSIGQFLGIGEQFF,TGTGCCAGTAGTATAGGACAGTTTTTGGGGATCGGTGAGCAGTTCTTC
TRBV19,TRBD1,.,TRBJ2-4,CASSMSSDRGWRKNIQYF,TGTGCCAGTAGTATGTCCTCGGACAGGGGTTGGCGCAAAAACATTCAGTACTTC
TRBV11-3,TRBD2,.,TRBJ2-1,CASSPRTSGANEQFF,TGTGCCAGCAGCCCTCGGACTAGCGGGGCTAATGAGCAGTTCTTC
TRBV6-5,.,.,TRBJ2-1,CASSGQTFTYNEQFF,TGTGCCAGCAGCGGACAGACCTTCACCTACAATGAGCAGTTCTTC
TRBV6-6,TRBD1,.,TRBJ1-2,CASSYRDSINYDGYTF,TGTGCCAGCAGTTACCGGGACAGCATTAACTATGATGGCTACACCTTC
TRBV25-1,.,.,TRBJ2-3,CASSDTQGADTQYF,TGTGCCAGCAGTGATACACAGGGCGCAGATACGCAGTATTTT
TRBV5-6,TRBD1,.,TRBJ1-2,CASSPLSQGADLHYGYTF,TGTGCCAGCAGCCCCCTCTCACAGGGGGCCGACTTACACTATGGCTACACCTTC
TRBV11-2,.,.,TRBJ1-5,CASSLAGENQPQHF,TGTGCCAGCAGCTTAGCAGGGGAAAATCAGCCCCAGCATTTT
TRBV5-4,TRBD2,.,TRBJ2-3,CASSAGLAEADTQYF,TGTGCCAGCAGCGCGGGACTAGCGGAGGCAGATACGCAGTATTTT
TRBV9,.,.,TRBJ1-2,CASSPTVVDGYTF,TGTGCCAGCAGCCCCACAGTTGTTGATGGCTACACCTTC
TRBV4-1,.,.,TRBJ2-1,CASSQGGVNSYNEQFF,TGCGCCAGCAGCCAAGGCGGGGTGAATTCCTACAATGAGCAGTTCTTC
TRBV4-1,.,once,TRBJ2-6,CASSQTSSGANVLTF,TGCGCCAGCAGCCAAACGAGCTCTGGGGCCAACGTCCTGACTTTC
TRBV7-2,.,.,TRBJ1-6,CASSLYRDSPLHF,TGTGCCAGCAGCCTGTACAGGGATTCACCCCTCCACTTT
TRBV30,TRBD1,.,TRBJ1-2,CAWSVLGGGGYTF,TGTGCCTGGAGTGTTCTAGGGGGCGGTGGCTACACCTTC
TRBV4-2,TRBD2,.,TRBJ2-3,CASSHGTSGGSTYTDTQYF,TGTGCCAGCAGCCACGGGACTAGCGGGGGGTCAACCTACACAGATACGCAGTATTTT
TRBV4-3,TRBD1,.,TRBJ1-2,CASSRGQDVHGGYTF,TGCGCCAGCAGCCGAGGACAGGACGTACATGGGGGCTACACCTTC
TRBV7-8,.,.,TRBJ1-6,CASSGGGSYNSPLHF,TGTGCCAGCAGCGGGGGGGGGTCCTATAATTCACCCCTCCACTTT
TRBV9,.,.,TRBJ2-1,CASSVDRGSSYNEQFF,TGTGCCAGCAGCGTAGATCGGGGGAGCTCCTACAATGAGCAGTTCTTC
TRBV10-2,.,.,TRBJ2-3,CASSPGGEGTDTQYF,TGCGCCAGCAGCCCGGGGGGCGAGGGCACAGATACGCAGTATTTT
TRBV5-5,.,.,TRBJ1-5,CASSLGHYSNQPQHF,TGTGCCAGCAGCTTGGGGCACTATAGCAATCAGCCCCAGCATTTT
TRBV7-2,.,once,TRBJ1-2,CASSLARRENPYGYTF,TGTGCCAGCAGCTTAGCGCGGCGAGAAAATCCCTATGGCTACACCTTC
TRBV7-2,.,.,TRBJ1-2,CASSLEVAGQYGYTF,TGTGCCAGCAGCTTAGAAGTTGCAGGGCAATATGGCTACACCTTC